The T cell receptor beta chain described here comes from a study of Graves' ophthalmopathy and Graves' hyperthyroidism. V lost 5 bases and J lost 4; bases outside the gene matches: 3. CDR3 length: 14 amino acids. Many counts were recorded for this clonotype. Antigen unknown. Patients in the hyperthyroidism group, adults aged 18 to 65, were newly diagnosed, under 2 months' duration. Ineligible for inclusion were patients with other autoimmune diseases, uncontrolled infections, pregnancy or lactation. Amplified TCR beta CDR3 regions were obtained using RNA transcripts as template. HTBI primers served in a first-round RT-PCR, which a second-round multiplex PCR followed. TCRdb reprocessed the multiplex PCR reads with MiXCR, giving one entry per CDR3 protein. This sample carries about 1.2 million distinct CDR3 sequences, roughly 35% of them seen once, and the ten largest clones take 11%. Study conclusions and caveats: For separating ophthalmopathy from stable hyperthyroidism, a 13-signature model gave roughly 90% sensitivity and 75% to 83% specificity.

This TCR was recovered from an adult man with Graves' hyperthyroidism. Sequences were obtained from peripheral blood or thyroid tissue (not recorded which). The chain employs TRBV12-3 or TRBV12-4 and TRBJ2-2, with 8 bases aligning to TRBD1. The CDR3 loop is CASSRTGRTGELFF. The CDR3 DNA sequence: TGTGCCAGCAGTAGGACAGGGCGCACCGGGGAGCTGTTTTTT.